The clone carrying this TCR beta chain was counted many times. The antigen remains unidentified. TCRdb processed the reads anew with MiXCR; each CDR3 protein has one entry. This sample yields about 280,000 distinct CDR3 sequences, of which approximately 22% are seen a single time; 15% to 20% belongs to the top ten. V lost 0 bases to trimming and J lost 2 bases, with 12 bases between them. This CDR3 has 15 residues. In germline, CDR1 is GTSNPN, CDR2 SVGIG (reference sequence). This sample stems from a study of T cell repertoires in cytomegalovirus infection. Study at large: Indications of both CMV infection and matching HLA type were provided by public TCR beta signatures. Findings and limits, study-wide: In two of eight donors, the top clonotype was HLA-C-restricted CMV-specific. Carriers of CMV and the relevant HLA type were discriminated by public TCR beta frequency.

The sequences come from cultured PBMCs, collected from culture after CMV antigen stimulation. This clonotype was obtained from a human donor in good health (CMV status not recorded). Some clones in this sample may be carry-over from other donors' samples. This chain links TRBV30 with TRBJ2-3; the D is unclear. The CDR3 here is CAWSVVGVFTDTQYF. The CDR3 DNA reads TGTGCCTGGAGTGTTGTAGGAGTTTTCACAGATACGCAGTATTTT.